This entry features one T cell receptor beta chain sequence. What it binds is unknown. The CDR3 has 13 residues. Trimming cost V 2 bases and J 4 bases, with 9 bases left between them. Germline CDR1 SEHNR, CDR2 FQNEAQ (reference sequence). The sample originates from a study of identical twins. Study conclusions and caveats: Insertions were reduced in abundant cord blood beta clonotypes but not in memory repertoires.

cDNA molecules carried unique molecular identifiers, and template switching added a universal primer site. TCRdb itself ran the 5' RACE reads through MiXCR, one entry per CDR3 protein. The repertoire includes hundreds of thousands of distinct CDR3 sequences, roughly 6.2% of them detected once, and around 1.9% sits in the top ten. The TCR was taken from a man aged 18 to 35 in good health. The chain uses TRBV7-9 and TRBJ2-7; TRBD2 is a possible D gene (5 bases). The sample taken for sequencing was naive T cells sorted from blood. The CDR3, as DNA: TGTGCCAGCAGCTTATCGGGAAAATACGAGCAGTACTTC. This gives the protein CASSLSGKYEQYF.